This T cell receptor (beta chain) was captured in a study of cytomegalovirus exposure and HLA in healthy donors. The primer mix had 60 Vbeta and 13 Jbeta primers. Source study methods: Unique TCR beta chains totaled roughly 80 million in a later count, with roughly 10 million of them shared. The repertoire was sequenced with immunoSEQ multiplex PCR; TCRdb's copy has only in-frame clones and lacks some. That table supplies the V and J calls and clone size; D and trimming were determined from the DNA. The data show 100,000 to 140,000 clones, around 73% seen once. The germline V gene has CDR1 SGHRS and CDR2 YFSETQ. This CDR3 is 16 amino acids long. The V segment lost 0 bases and the J segment 7 bases; nucleotides outside the gene matches: 6. The study's findings and limits: The investigators catalogued 150 to 200 TCR beta chains as cytomegalovirus-associated.

Comment on this clone: Its antigen is not identified.

The specimen sequenced was PBMCs. The chain joins TRBV5-1 to TRBJ2-2; 10 nucleotides match TRBD1. The receptor's source is a young man in good health and CMV-seronegative. The CDR3 DNA reads as TGCGCCAGCAGCTTGGGACAGGGGGCGTTAGTCGGGGAGCTGTTTTTT. The encoded protein is CASSLGQGALVGELFF.